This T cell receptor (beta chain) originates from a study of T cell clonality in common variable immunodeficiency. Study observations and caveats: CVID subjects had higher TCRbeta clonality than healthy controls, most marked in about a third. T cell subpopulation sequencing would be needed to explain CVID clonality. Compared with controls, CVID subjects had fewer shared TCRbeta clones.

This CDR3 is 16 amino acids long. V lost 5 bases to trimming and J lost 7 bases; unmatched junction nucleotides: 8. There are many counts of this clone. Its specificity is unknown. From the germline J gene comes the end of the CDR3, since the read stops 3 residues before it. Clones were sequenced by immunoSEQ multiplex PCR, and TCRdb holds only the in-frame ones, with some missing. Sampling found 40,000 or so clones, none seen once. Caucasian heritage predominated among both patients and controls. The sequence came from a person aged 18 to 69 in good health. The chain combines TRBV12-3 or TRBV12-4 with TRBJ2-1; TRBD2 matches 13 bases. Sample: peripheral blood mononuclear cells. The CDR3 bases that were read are TGTGCCAGCAGTAACGCCGGGACTAGCGGGATGAATGAG. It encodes CASSNAGTSGMNE. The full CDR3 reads CASSNAGTSGMNEQFF.